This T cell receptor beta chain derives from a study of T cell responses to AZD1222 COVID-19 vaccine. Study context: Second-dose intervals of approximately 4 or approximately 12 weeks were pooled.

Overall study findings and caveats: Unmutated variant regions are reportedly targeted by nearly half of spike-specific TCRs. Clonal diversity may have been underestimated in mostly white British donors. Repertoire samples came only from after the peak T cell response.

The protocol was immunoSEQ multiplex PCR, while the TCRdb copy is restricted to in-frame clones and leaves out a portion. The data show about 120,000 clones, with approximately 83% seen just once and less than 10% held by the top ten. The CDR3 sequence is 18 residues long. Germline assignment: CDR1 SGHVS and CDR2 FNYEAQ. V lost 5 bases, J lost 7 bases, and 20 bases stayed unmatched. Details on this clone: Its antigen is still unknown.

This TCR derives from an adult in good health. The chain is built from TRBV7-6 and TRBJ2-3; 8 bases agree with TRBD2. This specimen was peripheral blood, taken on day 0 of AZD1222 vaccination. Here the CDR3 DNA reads TGTGCCAGCAGCCTGGGGGGGCTAGCGGGTTCTCGGAGGAATACGCAGTATTTT. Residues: CASSLGGLAGSRRNTQYF.